One sample yielded the 32 T cell receptor beta chains listed below, sequenced in a study of blood T cell repertoires in COVID-19. Clones were sequenced by immunoSEQ multiplex PCR, and TCRdb holds only the in-frame ones, with some missing. The sample has over 250,000 clones; about nine tenths are singletons. The source material was PBMCs or T cells enriched from blood (not recorded which). These receptors were collected from a woman between 18 and 30 years old who had recovered from COVID-19.

This clone came up a few times. J is TRBJ1-5 and V is TRBV27, with D uncertain. V lost 3 bases and J lost 2, with 11 bases in between. Germline CDR1 and CDR2: MNHEY and SMNVEV (reference sequence). CDR3 length: 15 amino acids. CDR3 bases: TGTGCCAGCAGTTTTGGGTTTGGAGGCAATCAGCCCCAGCATTTT. Its protein product is CASSFGFGGNQPQHF.

The chain joins TRBV5-5 to TRBJ1-2; D perhaps matches TRBD1 (5 bases). V shed 0 bases and J shed 6 bases, with 12 bases lying between them. CDR3 size: 14 residues. The germline V gene encodes CDR1 SGHKS and CDR2 YYEKEE (reference sequence). The CDR3 DNA is TGTGCCAGCAGCTTGGGGCAGGGAATCGATGGCTACACCTTC. Protein: CASSLGQGIDGYTF.

The J gene is TRBJ2-1, the V gene TRBV9, with a weak D call TRBD2 (5 bases). Germline V gene sequence: CDR1 SGDLS, CDR2 YYNGEE. V shed 4 bases and J shed 2 bases, with 16 bases lying between them. The CDR3 spans 16 residues. The CDR3 DNA reads as TGTGCCAGCAGCCCCAATGCTAGCCCAGCCTACAATGAGCAGTTCTTC. Protein product: CASSPNASPAYNEQFF. Combining the CDR3 with reference TRBV9 and TRBJ2-1 gives the whole variable domain DSGVTQTPKHLITATGQRVTLRCSPRSGDLSVYWYQQSLDQGLQFLIQYYNGEERAKGNILERFSAQQFPDLHSELNLSSLELGDSALYFCASSPNASPAYNEQFFGPGTRLTVL.

The chain joins TRBV15 to TRBJ2-2; TRBD2 matches at 13 bases. CDR1 and CDR2 from the germline V gene are LNHNV and YYDKDF (reference sequence). With V trimmed by 6 bases and J by 7 bases, 2 bases remained unmatched. The CDR3 sequence is 14 residues long. The CDR3 DNA reads TGTGCCACCAGGTGGACTAGCGGGAGCGGGGAGCTGTTTTTT. Translated, it gives CATRWTSGSGELFF.

The chain joins TRBV4-1 to TRBJ2-1, with 8 nucleotides matching TRBD2. V lost 0 bases, J lost 4 bases, and 8 bases stayed unmatched. The germline V gene has CDR1 MGHRA and CDR2 YSYEKL. There are 17 residues in the CDR3. For the CDR3, the DNA is TGCGCCAGCAGCCAAGATCGTAGCGGGGTCCTATACAATGAGCAGTTCTTC. As protein: CASSQDRSGVLYNEQFF.

This rearrangement joins TRBV14 to TRBJ2-1, with 8 bases lining up with TRBD1. This CDR3 is 20 amino acids long. Germline loops: CDR1 SGHDN, CDR2 FVKESK. Losses at the gene ends were 0 bases for V and 6 bases for J; bases not matched to a gene: 19. The CDR3 region is CASSQEFDRGTLTARNEQFF. CDR3 sequence (DNA): TGTGCCAGCAGCCAAGAATTTGACAGGGGTACCCTTACGGCCCGCAATGAGCAGTTCTTC.

V usage is TRBV3-1 (or the pseudogene TRBV3-2) and J usage is TRBJ2-3; maybe TRBD2 (6 bases). CDR1 and CDR2 (germline): LGHDT, YNNKEL (reference sequence). V lost 0 bases to trimming and J lost 0 bases, with 25 bases between them. CDR3 size: 21 residues. The CDR3 DNA follows: TGTGCCAGCAGCCAAGATCTTCAGGCCGCCCCCGGGACTCATAGCACAGATACGCAGTATTTT. Translating it yields CASSQDLQAAPGTHSTDTQYF.

This chain joins TRBV10-2 and TRBJ2-1, with TRBD2 as a possible D gene (5 bases). V gave up 3 bases and J gave up 8 bases, with 14 bases separating them. This CDR3 has 14 amino acids. In germline, CDR1 is WSHSY, CDR2 SAAADI. This CDR3 is CASSDSSSTDEQFF. The CDR3 DNA follows: TGCGCCAGCAGTGATTCGTCTAGCACCGATGAGCAGTTCTTC.

The chain is built from TRBV9 and TRBJ1-1; no clear D. Germline V gene lookup returns CDR1 SGDLS and CDR2 YYNGEE. The CDR3 sequence is 12 residues long. V was trimmed by 3 bases and J by 4 bases, leaving 7 bases between them. CDR3 amino acids: CASSGEATEAFF. Written as DNA, the CDR3 is TGTGCCAGCAGCGGCGAGGCCACTGAAGCTTTCTTT.

This chain joins TRBV20-1 and TRBJ1-2; D remains unclear. The germline V and J ends were trimmed by 7 bases and 8 bases, with 14 bases remaining between them. Germline CDR1 DFQATT, CDR2 SNEGSKA (reference sequence). This CDR3 has 11 residues. The CDR3 DNA reads TGCAGTGTCGAGGGATATGGGGGCTACACCTTC. Its translation is CSVEGYGGYTF.

The chain joins TRBV29-1 to TRBJ2-3, with D maybe TRBD2 (5 bases). The V end lost 5 bases, the J end lost 0 bases, and 9 bases lay between the germline ends. Germline loops: CDR1 SQVTM, CDR2 ANQGSEA. There are 13 residues in the CDR3. CDR3 bases: TGCAGCGTTACCAGGACTAGCACAGATACGCAGTATTTT. Translated, it gives CSVTRTSTDTQYF.

The chain is built from TRBV18 and TRBJ1-4, with TRBD1 as a possible D gene (6 bases). V lost 0 bases and J 5 bases, leaving 10 bases between the germline ends. In germline, CDR1 is KGHSH, CDR2 LQKENI. The CDR3 runs 15 residues. CDR3 nucleotide sequence: TGTGCCAGCTCACCACCGATACAGGGAAATGAAAAACTGTTTTTT. Amino acid sequence: CASSPPIQGNEKLFF.

Details on this clone: At the DNA level, this CDR3 is encoded by other sequences in the same sample as well. This sequence joins TRBV9 and TRBJ2-2, with TRBD1 as a possible D gene (6 bases). The CDR3 totals 14 residues. V lost 0 bases to trimming and J lost 4 bases, with 7 bases between them. Per germline, CDR1 SGDLS and CDR2 YYNGEE. CDR3 bases: TGTGCCAGCAGCGTAGGAGGGGGCACCGGGGAGCTGTTTTTT. This codes for CASSVGGGTGELFF. Filled out from reference TRBV9 and TRBJ2-2, the complete variable domain reads DSGVTQTPKHLITATGQRVTLRCSPRSGDLSVYWYQQSLDQGLQFLIQYYNGEERAKGNILERFSAQQFPDLHSELNLSSLELGDSALYFCASSVGGGTGELFFGEGSRLTVL.

The chain combines TRBV19 with TRBJ2-1; perhaps TRBD2 as D (5 bases). CDR1 and CDR2 (germline): LNHDA, SQIVND (reference sequence). CDR3 length: 13 residues. The V and J ends lost 6 bases and 9 bases respectively, with 15 bases between them. The CDR3 DNA reads TGTGCCAGTAGGACTAATAGCTTTTCTGAGCAGTTCTTC. Amino acids: CASRTNSFSEQFF.

The V call is TRBV5-4, the J call TRBJ1-5, with a tentative D call TRBD1 (6 bases). The CDR3 consists of 15 residues. Germline CDR1 is SGHNT and CDR2 is YYREEE (reference sequence). Trimming took off 2 bases at V and 4 bases at J, with 13 bases between the two ends. The CDR3 DNA reads TGTGCCAGCAGCTTCGGGCAGGGGCCGAATCAGCCCCAGCATTTT. Encoded protein: CASSFGQGPNQPQHF.

CDR3 sequence reads: CASSESEWTEAFF. CDR3 DNA sequence: TGCGCCAGCAGTGAGTCGGAGTGGACTGAAGCTTTCTTT. The V call is TRBV10-1, the J call TRBJ1-1; D remains unclear. The V gene lost 0 bases and the J gene lost 5 bases, with 7 bases spanning the gap. CDR1 and CDR2 from the germline V gene are WNHNN and SYGVQD (reference sequence). The CDR3 sequence is 13 residues long.

The V call is TRBV4-3, the J call TRBJ2-3, with D maybe TRBD1 (5 bases). Germline loops: CDR1 LGHNA, CDR2 YSLEER. The CDR3 loop spans 14 amino acids. The ends were cut back, 8 bases at V and 3 bases at J, with 15 bases in the middle. Here the CDR3 reads CASGASRVTDTQYF. The CDR3 DNA reads as TGCGCCAGCGGGGCGAGCAGGGTGACAGATACGCAGTATTTT.

The chain couples TRBV30 to TRBJ1-4; no definite D call. Trimming removed 0 bases at V and 0 bases at J, with 11 bases between. Germline V gene sequence: CDR1 GTSNPN, CDR2 SVGIG (reference sequence). The CDR3 runs to 16 residues. CDR3 in DNA: TGTGCCTGGAGTGTGGTCAGCCTAGCAACTAATGAAAAACTGTTTTTT. It yields the protein CAWSVVSLATNEKLFF.

The chain links TRBV5-4 to TRBJ2-5, with 7 bases fitting TRBD2. Germline V lookup: CDR1 SGHNT, CDR2 YYREEE (reference sequence). Germline trimming cut 1 base from V and 2 bases from J; bases unmatched to any gene: 8. CDR3 length equals 16 residues. Here the CDR3 reads CASSLQRGALQETQYF. CDR3 sequence (DNA): TGTGCCAGCAGCTTGCAGCGGGGCGCTTTACAAGAGACCCAGTACTTC. Variable domain in full (rest from reference TRBV5-4 and TRBJ2-5): ETGVTQSPTHLIKTRGQQVTLRCSSQSGHNTVSWYQQALGQGPQFIFQYYREEENGRGNFPPRFSGLQFPNYSSELNVNALELDDSALYLCASSLQRGALQETQYFGPGTRLLVL.

The CDR3 loop is CASSLSATGNTEAFF. CDR3 in DNA: TGCGCCAGCAGCTTGAGCGCAACGGGAAACACTGAAGCTTTCTTT. The chain joins TRBV5-1 to TRBJ1-1, with D uncertain. The V gene's germline CDR1 is SGHRS and CDR2 YFSETQ. V lost 1 base and J 2 bases, leaving 12 bases between the germline ends. The CDR3 extends over 15 amino acids.

This sequence joins TRBV15 and TRBJ1-2, with 8 bases lining up with TRBD1. J gave up 1 base and V 5 bases, and 15 bases lay outside the gene matches. This CDR3 spans 18 amino acids. CDR1 LNHNV and CDR2 YYDKDF come from the germline V gene (reference sequence). CDR3 protein: CATSGQWGRQGFNYGYTF. The CDR3 coding sequence is TGTGCCACCAGCGGCCAGTGGGGAAGACAGGGGTTTAACTATGGCTACACCTTC.

The chain joins TRBV15 to TRBJ1-4; unclear D gene. The CDR3 loop spans 14 amino acids. Looked up from germline, CDR1 is LNHNV and CDR2 is YYDKDF (reference sequence). The germline V and J ends were trimmed by 3 bases and 0 bases, with 5 bases remaining between them. CDR3 nucleotides: TGTGCCACCAGCAGCCTTGCAACTAATGAAAAACTGTTTTTT. It translates to CATSSLATNEKLFF.

J is TRBJ1-5 and V is TRBV27, with 8 bases that match TRBD1. Germline CDR1 MNHEY, CDR2 SMNVEV (reference sequence). Trimming took 2 bases from V and 7 from J; bases not matched to a gene: 4. The CDR3 contains 14 residues. CDR3 residues: CASSLQGATQPQHF. The DNA of the CDR3 is TGTGCCAGCAGTTTACAGGGGGCTACACAGCCCCAGCATTTT.

The chain carries TRBV14 and TRBJ1-6, with unresolved D. V was cut by 1 base and J by 7 bases, with 11 bases left in between. The germline CDR1 and CDR2 sequences are SGHDN and FVKESK. The CDR3 spans 15 residues. The CDR3 sequence: CASSQVRAANSPLHF. The CDR3 DNA reads TGTGCCAGCAGCCAAGTACGCGCCGCCAATTCACCCCTCCACTTT.

V and J are TRBV7-2 and TRBJ1-2; no definite D call. Germline V gene sequence: CDR1 SGHTA, CDR2 FQGNSA. This CDR3 comprises 15 residues. The ends were cut back, 1 base at V and 2 bases at J, with 11 bases in the middle. CDR3 sequence reads: CASSLDYSFNYGYTF. CDR3 bases: TGTGCCAGCAGCTTAGATTACAGCTTCAACTATGGCTACACCTTC.

The rearrangement joins TRBV19 to TRBJ2-5, with 7 bases lining up with TRBD1. From germline, CDR1 is LNHDA and CDR2 SQIVND (reference sequence). The CDR3 has 14 amino acids. V trimming: 4 bases; J trimming: 3 bases; junction bases outside the gene matches: 5. CDR3 region: CASSRGTVEETQYF. The CDR3 DNA follows: TGTGCCAGTAGTAGAGGGACAGTAGAAGAGACCCAGTACTTC.

The gene calls are TRBV4-1 and TRBJ2-1, with TRBD2 matching 15 bases. The junction had 5 bases not matched to a gene; V was cut back by 0 bases and J by 2 bases. The CDR3 contains 19 residues. Per the germline V gene, CDR1 is MGHRA and CDR2 is YSYEKL. CDR3 sequence (DNA): TGCGCCAGCAGCCAAGATGGGGGGACTAGCGGGAGGACCTACAATGAGCAGTTCTTC. Translating gives CASSQDGGTSGRTYNEQFF.

This chain links TRBV10-1 with TRBJ2-1, with 11 bases that match TRBD2. V lost 5 bases to trimming and J lost 0 bases; unmatched junction nucleotides: 9. The CDR3 length is 18 residues. CDR1 and CDR2 from the germline V gene are WNHNN and SYGVQD (reference sequence). In nucleotides, the CDR3 is TGCGCCAGCAGTCCCCGGACTAGCGGGCCCAGCTCCTACAATGAGCAGTTCTTC. This gives the protein CASSPRTSGPSSYNEQFF.

The genes are TRBV19 and TRBJ1-5, with 7 bases aligning to TRBD1. The V segment lost 4 bases and the J segment 3 bases; nucleotides outside the gene matches: 15. The CDR3 spans 18 residues. Germline CDR1 and CDR2: LNHDA and SQIVND (reference sequence). The CDR3, as DNA: TGTGCCAGTAGTACCCGCCGGGACAGCAACCGACTCAATCAGCCCCAGCATTTT. Protein: CASSTRRDSNRLNQPQHF.

V is TRBV7-9 and J is TRBJ1-3; weak D call: TRBD1 (6 bases). From germline, CDR1 is SEHNR and CDR2 FQNEAQ (reference sequence). The CDR3 covers 17 residues. V was pared by 1 base and J by 0 bases, with 13 bases between. The DNA of the CDR3 is TGTGCCAGCAGCTTAGGACAGGCCTTAAACTCTGGAAACACCATATATTTT. Amino acid sequence: CASSLGQALNSGNTIYF.

V is TRBV12-3 or TRBV12-4 and J is TRBJ2-3; weak D call: TRBD2 (6 bases). V was clipped by 7 bases and J by 5 bases, with 10 bases between them. This CDR3 is built from 12 residues. CDR3 nucleotide sequence: TGTGCCAGCACCAAGGAGGGAGATACGCAGTATTTT. This sequence encodes CASTKEGDTQYF.

This rearrangement joins TRBV12-3 or TRBV12-4 to TRBJ2-5, with 7 bases aligning to TRBD2. The CDR3 loop spans 12 amino acids. V gave up 7 bases and J gave up 5 bases; unmatched junction bases: 4. This chain's CDR3 is CASTFSGETQYF. The CDR3 DNA sequence: TGTGCCAGCACCTTTAGCGGGGAGACCCAGTACTTC.